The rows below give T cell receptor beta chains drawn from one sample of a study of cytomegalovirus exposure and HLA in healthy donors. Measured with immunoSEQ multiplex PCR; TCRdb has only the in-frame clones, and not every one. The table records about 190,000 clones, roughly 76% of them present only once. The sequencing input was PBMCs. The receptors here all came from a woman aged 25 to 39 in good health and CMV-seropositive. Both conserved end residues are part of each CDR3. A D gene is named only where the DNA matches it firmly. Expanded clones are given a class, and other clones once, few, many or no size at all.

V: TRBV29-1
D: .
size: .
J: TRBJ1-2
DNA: TGCAGCGCCAGAGACAGGACCAACTATGGCTACACCTTC
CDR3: CSARDRTNYGYTF

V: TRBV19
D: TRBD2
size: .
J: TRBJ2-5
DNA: TGTGCCAGTAGTATCGGGCGGGAGGGACAAGAGACCCAGTACTTC
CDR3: CASSIGREGQETQYF

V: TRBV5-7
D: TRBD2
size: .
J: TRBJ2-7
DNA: TGTGCCAGCAGCCTAGGGACTAGCGGGGGTCAAAGGCACGAGCAGTACTTC
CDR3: CASSLGTSGGQRHEQYF

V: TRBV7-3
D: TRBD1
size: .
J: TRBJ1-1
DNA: TGTGCCAGCAGCCCCTCCGCCGGGACAGGGGGCGGGACTGAAGCTTTCTTT
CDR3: CASSPSAGTGGGTEAFF

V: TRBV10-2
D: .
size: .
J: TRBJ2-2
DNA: TGCGCCAGCAGGTTCGTCGGGGGGCAGCTGTTTTTT
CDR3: CASRFVGGQLFF

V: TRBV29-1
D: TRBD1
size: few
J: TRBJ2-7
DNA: TGCAGCGTTGAAGGACAGGGAACTTACTCCTACGAGCAGTACTTC
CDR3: CSVEGQGTYSYEQYF

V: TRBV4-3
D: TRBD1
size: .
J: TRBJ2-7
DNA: TGCGCCAGCAGCCAAGATGGGGGACAGGCCTACGAGCAGTACTTC
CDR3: CASSQDGGQAYEQYF

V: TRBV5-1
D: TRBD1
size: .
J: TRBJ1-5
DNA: TGCGCCAGCAGCCGTGGGACAGGGGTTGATCGGGCCCAGCATTTT
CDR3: CASSRGTGVDRAQHF

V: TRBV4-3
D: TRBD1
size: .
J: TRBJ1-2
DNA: TGCGCCAGCAGCCAAGACAGGGGGAACTATGGCTACACCTTC
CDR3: CASSQDRGNYGYTF

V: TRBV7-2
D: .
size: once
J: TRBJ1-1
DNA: TGTGCCAGCAGCTATACAGGGTTTGGCACTGAAGCTTTCTTT
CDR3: CASSYTGFGTEAFF

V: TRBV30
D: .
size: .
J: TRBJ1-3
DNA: TGTGCCTGGAGTGTCGGAGTATCTGGAAACACCATATATTTT
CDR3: CAWSVGVSGNTIYF

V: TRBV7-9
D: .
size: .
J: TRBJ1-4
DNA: TGTGCCAGCAGCTATCAGGGTTACGATGAAAAACTGTTTTTT
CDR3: CASSYQGYDEKLFF

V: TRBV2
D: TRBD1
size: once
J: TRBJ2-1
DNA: TGTGCCAGCAGCTGGACAGGGAGTAATGAGCAGTTCTTC
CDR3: CASSWTGSNEQFF

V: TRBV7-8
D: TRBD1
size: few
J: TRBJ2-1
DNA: TGTGCCAGCAGACGGGACAGGGGAGCCTACAATGAGCAGTTCTTC
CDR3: CASRRDRGAYNEQFF

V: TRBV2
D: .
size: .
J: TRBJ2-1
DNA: TGTGCCAGCAGTTTCCAGGAGGTGCACAATGAGCAGTTCTTC
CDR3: CASSFQEVHNEQFF

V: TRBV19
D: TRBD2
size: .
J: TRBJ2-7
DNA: TGTGCCAGTAGTCGGGACTACACCTACGAGCAGTACTTC
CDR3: CASSRDYTYEQYF

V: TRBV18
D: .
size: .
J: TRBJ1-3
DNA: TGTGCCAGCTCACCCTTCCCTGGACAAATCTCTGGAAACACCATATATTTT
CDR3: CASSPFPGQISGNTIYF

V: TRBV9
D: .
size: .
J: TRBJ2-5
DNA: TGTGCCAGCAGCGTAGGCCCGGGGGAGACCCAGTACTTC
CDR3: CASSVGPGETQYF

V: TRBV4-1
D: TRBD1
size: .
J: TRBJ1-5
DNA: TGCGCCAGCAGCCTAATCCAGGGGGCGAGCGGTCAGCCCCAGCATTTT
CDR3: CASSLIQGASGQPQHF

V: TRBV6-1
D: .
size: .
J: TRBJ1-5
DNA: TGTGCCAGCAGACGGAGCAATCAGCCCCAGCATTTT
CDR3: CASRRSNQPQHF

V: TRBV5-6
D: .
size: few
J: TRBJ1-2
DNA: TGTGCCAGCAGCTTAACACAGGAGACCTATGGCTACACCTTC
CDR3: CASSLTQETYGYTF

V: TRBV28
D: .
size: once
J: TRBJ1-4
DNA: TGTGCCAGCAGTTCGACAGGTTCTGAAAAACTGTTTTTT
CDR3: CASSSTGSEKLFF

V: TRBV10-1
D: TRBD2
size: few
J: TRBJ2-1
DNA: TGCGCCAGCAGTGAGTCCACTAGCGGCTACAATGAGCAGTTCTTC
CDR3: CASSESTSGYNEQFF

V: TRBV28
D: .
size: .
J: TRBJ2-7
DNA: TGTGCCAGCACCTCATCGGAGGGGTTGTCGAGGTTC
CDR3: CASTSSEGLSRF

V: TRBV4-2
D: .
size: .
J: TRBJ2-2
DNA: TGTGCCAGCAGCCAAGGGTCTTGGCGGGTGAACACCGGGGAGCTGTTTTTT
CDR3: CASSQGSWRVNTGELFF

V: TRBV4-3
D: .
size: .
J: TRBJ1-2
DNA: TGCGCCAGCAGCCAAGGAACTGACAGCCTTAACTATGGCTACACCTTC
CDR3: CASSQGTDSLNYGYTF

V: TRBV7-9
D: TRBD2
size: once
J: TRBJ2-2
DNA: TGTGCCAGCAGCCTCGGACTAGACTTGGGCGGGGAGCTGTTTTTT
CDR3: CASSLGLDLGGELFF

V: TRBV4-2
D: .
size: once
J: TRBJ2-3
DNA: TGTGCCAGCAGCCGCCGACAGGGGAGGGGCACAGATACGCAGTATTTT
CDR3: CASSRRQGRGTDTQYF

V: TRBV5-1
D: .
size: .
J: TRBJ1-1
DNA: TGCGCCAGCAGCTTGGTGGAAGCTACAGGCCTTGAAGCTTTCTTT
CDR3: CASSLVEATGLEAFF

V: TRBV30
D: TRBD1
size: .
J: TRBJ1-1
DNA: TGTGCCTGGGGTTACCGGGACAGCACTGAAGCTTTCTTT
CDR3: CAWGYRDSTEAFF

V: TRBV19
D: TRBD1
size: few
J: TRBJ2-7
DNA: TGTGCCACCGTGGGACAGAACTACGAGCAGTACTTC
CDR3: CATVGQNYEQYF

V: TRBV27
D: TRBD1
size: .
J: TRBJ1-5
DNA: TGTGCCAGCAGACTATCACAGGGGGCTCTCAATCAGCCCCAGCATTTT
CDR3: CASRLSQGALNQPQHF

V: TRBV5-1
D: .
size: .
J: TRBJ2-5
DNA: TGCGCCAGCAGCTTGGCCGGCGGGCAAGAGACCCAGTACTTC
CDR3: CASSLAGGQETQYF

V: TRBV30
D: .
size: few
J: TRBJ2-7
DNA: TGTGCCGCCGGCCCTAGCGTATCCTACGAGCAGTACTTC
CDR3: CAAGPSVSYEQYF

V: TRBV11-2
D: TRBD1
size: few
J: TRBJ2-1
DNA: TGTGCCAGCAGCTCCAGAGGGGGGACAGGGGGCGCATGGGGCAATGAGCAGTTCTTC
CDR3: CASSSRGGTGGAWGNEQFF

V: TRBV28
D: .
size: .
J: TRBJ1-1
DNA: TGTGCCAGCAGTGCCAGGGTATTCAACACTGAAGCTTTCTTT
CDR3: CASSARVFNTEAFF

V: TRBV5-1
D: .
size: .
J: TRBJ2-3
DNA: TGCGCCAGCAGCCCCAACACAGATACGCAGTATTTT
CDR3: CASSPNTDTQYF

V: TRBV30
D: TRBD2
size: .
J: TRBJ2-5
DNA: TGTGCCTGGAGACTAATTCGGGGTAGCGGGGCTACTGGGACCCAGTACTTC
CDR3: CAWRLIRGSGATGTQYF

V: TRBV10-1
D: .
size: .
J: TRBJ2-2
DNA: TGCGCCAGCAGCGACCCTTCTCCCAGGCCCGCGAACACCGGGGAGCTGTTTTTT
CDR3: CASSDPSPRPANTGELFF

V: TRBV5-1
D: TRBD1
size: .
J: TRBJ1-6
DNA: TGCGCCAGCAGCTTGACCTTTGGACAGGGCGACTCGCCAGATTCACCCCTCCACTTT
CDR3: CASSLTFGQGDSPDSPLHF

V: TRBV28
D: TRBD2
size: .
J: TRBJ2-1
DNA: TGTGCCAGCAGTGTACTAGCGCGATACGGGAATGAGCAGTTCTTC
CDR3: CASSVLARYGNEQFF